This T cell receptor beta chain was found in a study of cytomegalovirus exposure and HLA in healthy donors. CDR1 is SGHTS, CDR2 YDEGEE, per germline. The CDR3 is made up of 14 amino acids. The J segment lost 7 bases and the V segment lost 0 bases, leaving 6 bases of the junction unmatched. PCR was performed using 60 Vbeta and 13 Jbeta primers. Assay: immunoSEQ multiplex PCR; the TCRdb copy retains only in-frame clones and omits some. The data show 160,000 or so clones, roughly 82% seen once. This clone was found a few times. This sequence joins TRBV5-8 and TRBJ1-2; 7 positions agree with TRBD1. This receptor was taken from a woman between 50 and 59 years old in good health and CMV-seropositive. The source material was PBMCs. This CDR3 is CASSLAQGGSGYTF. In nucleotides, the CDR3 is TGTGCCAGCAGCTTGGCCCAGGGGGGCTCTGGCTACACCTTC.